The present TCR beta chain was sequenced within a study of shared clonotypes between healthy human individuals. Study-wide background: Per donor, three plates held CD4 naive cells, three held CD4 memory, two held CD8 naive and one held CD8 memory.

Worth noting for this clone: The antigen remains undetermined.

Profiled with immunoSEQ multiplex PCR; TCRdb holds only in-frame clones, not every one. The data show roughly 1,500,000 clones, with about 98% seen just once and about 0.42% held by the top ten. Whole-study findings and limits: Non-shared clonotypes had lower generation probabilities than clonotypes shared by all four sorted-subset donors. Relative to memory subsets, naive subsets generally showed larger estimated richness. Investigators expected sequencing depth to affect clonotype sharing among donors.

With 0 bases clipped from V and 3 bases from J, the junction kept 1 base outside the gene matches. CDR3 length: 15 residues. Germline CDR1 MNHEY, CDR2 SVGAGI. The receptor was derived from a man aged 25 to 40 in good health. J is TRBJ2-7 and V is TRBV6-5, with 11 nucleotides matching TRBD2. Sequenced sample: naive CD4+ T cells sorted from blood. Subset described: CD45RA+ positively selected. The CDR3 loop is CASSYSLAGGYEQYF. Here the CDR3 DNA reads TGTGCCAGCAGTTACTCGCTAGCGGGGGGCTACGAGCAGTACTTC.